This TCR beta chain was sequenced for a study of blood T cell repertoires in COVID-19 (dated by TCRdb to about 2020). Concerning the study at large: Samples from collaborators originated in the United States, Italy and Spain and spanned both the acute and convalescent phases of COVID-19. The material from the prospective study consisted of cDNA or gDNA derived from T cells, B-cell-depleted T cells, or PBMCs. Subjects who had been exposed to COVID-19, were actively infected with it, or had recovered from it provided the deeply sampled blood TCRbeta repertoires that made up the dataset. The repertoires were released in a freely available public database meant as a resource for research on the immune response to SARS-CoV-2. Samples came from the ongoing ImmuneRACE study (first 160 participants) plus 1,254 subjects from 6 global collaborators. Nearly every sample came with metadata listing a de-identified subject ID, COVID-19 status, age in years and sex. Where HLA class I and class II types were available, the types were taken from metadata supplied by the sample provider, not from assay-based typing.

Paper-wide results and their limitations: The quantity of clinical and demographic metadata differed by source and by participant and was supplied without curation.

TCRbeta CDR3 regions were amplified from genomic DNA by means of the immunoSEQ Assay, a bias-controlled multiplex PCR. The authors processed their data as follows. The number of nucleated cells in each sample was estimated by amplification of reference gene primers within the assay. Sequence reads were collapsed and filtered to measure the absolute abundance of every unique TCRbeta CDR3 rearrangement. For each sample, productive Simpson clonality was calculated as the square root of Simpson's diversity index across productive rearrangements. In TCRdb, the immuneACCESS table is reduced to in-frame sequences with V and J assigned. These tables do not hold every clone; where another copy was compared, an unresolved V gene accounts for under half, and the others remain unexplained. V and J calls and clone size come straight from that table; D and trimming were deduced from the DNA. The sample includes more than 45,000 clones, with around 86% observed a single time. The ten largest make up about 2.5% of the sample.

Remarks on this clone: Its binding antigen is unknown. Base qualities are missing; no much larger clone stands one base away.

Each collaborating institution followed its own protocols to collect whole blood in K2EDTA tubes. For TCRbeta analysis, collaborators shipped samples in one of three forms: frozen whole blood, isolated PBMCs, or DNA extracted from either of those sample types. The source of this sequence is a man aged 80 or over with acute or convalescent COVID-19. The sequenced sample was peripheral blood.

The CDR3 here reads CASSLAVADSTDTQYF. At the DNA level, the sequence is TGCGCCAGCAGCTTGGCGGTAGCGGATAGTACAGATACGCAGTATTTT. The chain is assembled from TRBV5-1 and TRBJ2-3; TRBD2 is a weak D gene call, 6 bases matching. The CDR3 contains 16 residues, cysteine and phenylalanine counted. The kept DNA is CDR3 alone, 48 bases in frame from the first base. The junction carries 14 bases between V and J, which are trimmed by 0 bases and 3 bases respectively. The germline V gene provides CDR1 SGHRS and CDR2 YFSETQ. The full variable domain, completed from the reference TRBV5-1 and TRBJ2-3 proteins outside the CDR3, reads KAGVTQTPRYLIKTRGQQVTLSCSPISGHRSVSWYQQTPGQGLQFLFEYFSETQRNKGNFPGRFSGRQFSNSRSEMNVSTLELGDSALYLCASSLAVADSTDTQYFGPGTRLTVL.